Below, one T cell receptor beta chain is given with its context. The antigen remains unidentified. The sample belongs to a study of shared clonotypes between healthy human individuals. Study-level points and caveats: When compared with the clonotypes that were shared by all four sorted-subset donors, the non-shared clonotypes turned out to have lower generation probabilities.

Sequencing was at deep level. The method was immunoSEQ multiplex PCR; TCRdb's version includes in-frame clones alone and lacks a portion of them. The sample holds fewer than 2.5 million clones; approximately 93% are singletons and the top ten take about 0.34%. The CDR3 is 13 amino acids. Germline V CDR1 and CDR2: MNHEY, SMNVEV (reference sequence). Trimming stripped 10 bases from V and 5 bases from J, with 17 bases between. The gene calls are TRBV27 and TRBJ2-5; no reliable D call. The source of this sequence is a man aged 18-30 years in good health. Some clones in this sample may be carry-over from other donors' samples. Sequences were obtained from naive CD4+ T cells from PBMCs. As for subset: CD45RA+ positively selected. CDR3 residues: CATRMPPEETQYF. CDR3 in DNA: TGTGCCACCCGAATGCCACCTGAGGAGACCCAGTACTTC.